These 21 T cell receptor beta chains were sequenced from one sample in a study of control samples from healthy donors and cancer patients. Clones were read by immunoSEQ multiplex PCR, and TCRdb kept only the in-frame ones, dropping some. The repertoire holds about 150,000 clones, with approximately 90% as singletons. Sequencing input: blood. The receptors shown here come from a woman aged 25 to 45 in good health.

This rearrangement joins TRBV5-1 to TRBJ2-1; maybe TRBD1 (7 bases). V was cut by 4 bases and J by 3 bases, with 14 bases left in between. Germline lookup yields CDR1 SGHRS and CDR2 YFSETQ. This CDR3 is built from 15 residues. CDR3 amino acids: CASSIAGQNYNEQFF. CDR3 nucleotide sequence: TGCGCCAGCAGCATTGCGGGACAGAACTACAATGAGCAGTTCTTC.

V gene TRBV5-1 combines with J gene TRBJ1-2; 7 bases align to TRBD1. V gave up 4 bases and J gave up 2 bases; unmatched junction bases: 5. Germline loops: CDR1 SGHRS, CDR2 YFSETQ. The CDR3 is 14 residues long. DNA for the CDR3: TGCGCCAGCAGCAAGCAGGGACAGAACTATGGCTACACCTTC. This translates into CASSKQGQNYGYTF. Drawing the rest from reference TRBV5-1 and TRBJ1-2, the complete variable domain is KAGVTQTPRYLIKTRGQQVTLSCSPISGHRSVSWYQQTPGQGLQFLFEYFSETQRNKGNFPGRFSGRQFSNSRSEMNVSTLELGDSALYLCASSKQGQNYGYTFGSGTRLTVV.

CDR3 nucleotide sequence: TGTGCCAGCAGTTCATGGACAGGGGCCTACGAGCAGTACTTC. Translation gives CASSSWTGAYEQYF. The J gene is TRBJ2-7, the V gene TRBV6-5, with 9 bases identical to TRBD1. Losses at the gene ends were 4 bases for V and 2 bases for J; bases not matched to a gene: 3. CDR3 size: 14 residues. Germline loops: CDR1 MNHEY, CDR2 SVGAGI.

The V call is TRBV14, the J call TRBJ2-7, with D unresolved. The CDR3 loop spans 13 amino acids. V shed 0 bases and J shed 6 bases, with 9 bases lying between them. Germline-derived CDR1 and CDR2 are SGHDN and FVKESK. The CDR3 protein is CASSQDPWREQYF. Here the CDR3 DNA reads TGTGCCAGCAGCCAAGATCCTTGGCGCGAGCAGTACTTC.

The chain is built from TRBV6-6 and TRBJ1-5, with 8 bases aligning to TRBD1. The CDR3 covers 15 residues. Germline trimming cut 6 bases from V and 7 bases from J; bases unmatched to any gene: 11. Per the germline V gene, CDR1 is MNHNY and CDR2 is SVGAGI (reference sequence). CDR3 region: CASRPGTGSWQPQHF. DNA of the CDR3: TGTGCCAGCAGGCCTGGGACAGGTTCATGGCAGCCCCAGCATTTT.

The chain employs TRBV19 and TRBJ1-3, with D tentatively TRBD1 (5 bases). The CDR3 runs to 13 residues. V was pared by 10 bases and J by 0 bases, with 10 bases between. Germline V CDR1 and CDR2: LNHDA, SQIVND (reference sequence). The CDR3 loop is CATGRTSGNTIYF. CDR3 coding DNA: TGTGCCACGGGACGGACCTCTGGAAACACCATATATTTT.

This clone was counted a few times. The gene calls are TRBV11-2 and TRBJ2-6; D remains ambiguous. V was clipped by 4 bases and J by 2 bases, with 6 bases between them. This CDR3 is built from 14 residues. Germline V gene lookup returns CDR1 SGHAT and CDR2 FQNNGV. Here the CDR3 reads CASSSPPGANVLTF. The DNA of the CDR3 is TGTGCCAGCAGCTCCCCCCCTGGGGCCAACGTCCTGACTTTC.

This clone was recorded once. The rearrangement links TRBV28 to TRBJ2-6; 9 nucleotides match TRBD2. Germline loops: CDR1 MDHEN, CDR2 SYDVKM. This CDR3 has 18 residues. J was trimmed by 2 bases and V by 8 bases; bases with no gene match: 13. The DNA for the CDR3 is TGTGCCAGCCGAGCGGGACTAGCAGTTTCCGCTGGGGCCAACGTCCTGACTTTC. This sequence encodes CASRAGLAVSAGANVLTF.

This clone was recorded once. The chain joins TRBV7-9 to TRBJ1-4; D ambiguous. V dropped 2 bases and J dropped 6 bases, with 1 base sitting between them. CDR1 is SEHNR, CDR2 FQNEAQ, per germline (reference sequence). The CDR3 runs to 11 residues. DNA for the CDR3: TGTGCCAGCAGCTTATATGAAAAACTGTTTTTT. This codes for CASSLYEKLFF.

This chain links TRBV5-4 with TRBJ2-1; D gene unclear. In germline, CDR1 is SGHNT, CDR2 YYREEE (reference sequence). Trimming shortened V by 2 bases and J by 10 bases, and 13 bases separated the two germline ends. The CDR3 loop spans 13 amino acids. The CDR3 sequence: CASSFHPHPEQFF. CDR3 nucleotide sequence: TGTGCCAGCAGCTTCCACCCACACCCGGAGCAGTTCTTC. The full variable domain, in which reference TRBV5-4 and TRBJ2-1 provide the parts outside the CDR3, is ETGVTQSPTHLIKTRGQQVTLRCSSQSGHNTVSWYQQALGQGPQFIFQYYREEENGRGNFPPRFSGLQFPNYSSELNVNALELDDSALYLCASSFHPHPEQFFGPGTRLTVL.

The chain is built from TRBV27 and TRBJ1-5; no firm D call. The CDR3 sequence is 13 residues long. The ends were cut back, 5 bases at V and 5 bases at J, with 10 bases in the middle. Germline V gene sequence: CDR1 MNHEY, CDR2 SMNVEV (reference sequence). Here the CDR3 reads CASSGLVHQPQHF. For the CDR3, the DNA is TGTGCCAGCAGTGGCCTCGTTCATCAGCCCCAGCATTTT.

This chain connects TRBV2 to TRBJ1-3; TRBD1 is a possible D gene (6 bases). The CDR3 extends over 16 amino acids. Trimming removed 11 bases at V and 1 base at J, with 21 bases between. Germline-derived CDR1 and CDR2 are SNHLY and FYNNEI. The CDR3 spells CALLPYTGTSGNTIYF. CDR3 nucleotides: TGTGCCCTCCTCCCATATACAGGGACTTCTGGAAACACCATATATTTT.

The table lists this clone with a count of one. The chain has TRBV13 and TRBJ2-7; D may be TRBD1 or TRBD2 (5 bases each). CDR3 length: 15 amino acids. CDR1 and CDR2 from the germline V gene are PRHDT and FYEKMQ (reference sequence). The V end was cut by 2 bases, the J end by 4 bases, with 15 bases between. CDR3 DNA: TGTGCCAGCAGCTTAAATTTGGCCAGGGAGTACGAGCAGTACTTC. Residues: CASSLNLAREYEQYF.

This chain connects TRBV29-1 to TRBJ1-2; 7 positions agree with TRBD1. The CDR3 totals 13 residues. The ends lost 4 bases at V and 6 bases at J; junction bases unmatched: 8. Germline CDR1 is SQVTM and CDR2 is ANQGSEA. CDR3: CSVASRTGHGYTF. The CDR3 DNA reads as TGCAGCGTTGCCTCCAGGACAGGTCATGGCTACACCTTC.

CDR3 sequence (DNA): TGTGCCAGCAGTGAGACCGGGACTAGCGGGTACCACACAGATACGCAGTATTTT. Residues: CASSETGTSGYHTDTQYF. The chain joins TRBV28 to TRBJ2-3; 12 bases match TRBD2. Germline V gene data show CDR1 as MDHEN and CDR2 as SYDVKM. CDR3 length: 18 amino acids. Trimming cost V 5 bases and J 2 bases; bases outside gene matches: 11.

J is TRBJ2-3 and V is TRBV11-3; D is undetermined. Germline V gene lookup returns CDR1 SGHNT and CDR2 YENEEA. This CDR3 is built from 14 residues. V lost 4 bases and J lost 6, with 14 bases in between. The CDR3 region is CASSSSRAGDTQYF. DNA of the CDR3: TGTGCCAGCAGCTCGTCCCGAGCCGGGGATACGCAGTATTTT.

The DNA of the CDR3 is TGTGCCAGCAGCTTTAGCCGCAACAATGAGCAGTTCTTC. It is translated as CASSFSRNNEQFF. The V gene is TRBV5-4, the J gene TRBJ2-1; no definite D call. V was shortened by 2 bases and J by 5 bases, with 8 bases between the two germline ends. Germline CDR1 SGHNT, CDR2 YYREEE (reference sequence). The CDR3 runs 13 residues.

This sequence joins TRBV30 and TRBJ1-2; 8 nucleotides agree with TRBD1. This CDR3 spans 13 amino acids. Germline V gene lookup returns CDR1 GTSNPN and CDR2 SVGIG (reference sequence). J was trimmed by 6 bases and V by 5 bases; bases with no gene match: 8. DNA of the CDR3: TGTGCCTGGTACCGGGACAGGCCACATGGCTACACCTTC. It is translated as CAWYRDRPHGYTF.

Written as DNA, the CDR3 is TGCAGCGCCAGGACCCCCTCGATGTCCGGGGCCCAGTACTTC. The encoded protein is CSARTPSMSGAQYF. The J gene is TRBJ2-5, the V gene TRBV29-1; tentative D call: TRBD2 (5 bases). V was clipped by 7 bases and J by 9 bases, with 24 bases between them. CDR1 and CDR2 from the germline V gene are SQVTM and ANQGSEA. The CDR3 length is 14 residues. Together with reference TRBV29-1 and TRBJ2-5, the CDR3 gives the full variable domain: SAVISQKPSRDICQRGTSLTIQCQVDSQVTMMFWYRQQPGQSLTLIATANQGSEATYESGFVIDKFPISRPNLTFSTLTVSNMSPEDSSIYLCSARTPSMSGAQYFGPGTRLLVL.

This chain links TRBV29-1 with TRBJ2-5; 7 bases agree with TRBD2. This CDR3 comprises 13 residues. V lost 5 bases and J lost 2; bases outside the gene matches: 5. Germline assignment: CDR1 SQVTM and CDR2 ANQGSEA. Written as DNA, the CDR3 is TGCAGCGTTCTAACTAGCGCACAAGAGACCCAGTACTTC. Translating gives CSVLTSAQETQYF.

The chain couples TRBV7-9 to TRBJ2-5; either TRBD1 or TRBD2 may supply D (5 bases each). Per germline, CDR1 SEHNR and CDR2 FQNEAQ (reference sequence). Trimming shortened V by 4 bases and J by 5 bases, and 14 bases separated the two germline ends. The length of the CDR3 is 14 residues. The CDR3 loop reads CASSSEGNWETQYF. DNA of the CDR3: TGTGCCAGCAGCTCAGAGGGGAACTGGGAGACCCAGTACTTC.